These 15 T cell receptor beta chains were all obtained from the same sample, sequenced in a study of shared clonotypes between healthy human individuals. Repertoires were generated with immunoSEQ multiplex PCR, while TCRdb's copy carries only in-frame clones and drops some. This table has about 2.1 million clones, over 85% appearing once. CD45RO-negative cells were positively selected for CCR7, leaving out terminally differentiated effector memory CD45RA+ cells. The specimen was naive CD8+ T cells from PBMCs. These receptors originate from a young man in good health. Some clones in this sample may be carry-over from other donors' samples.

The chain carries TRBV7-6 and TRBJ1-1; a weak D match, TRBD1 (5 bases). The CDR3 sequence is 16 residues long. Germline CDR1 SGHVS, CDR2 FNYEAQ. Trimming removed 5 bases at V and 0 bases at J, with 16 bases between. The CDR3 protein is CASSPYREGMNTEAFF. The CDR3 DNA sequence: TGTGCCAGCAGCCCGTATCGAGAGGGGATGAACACTGAAGCTTTCTTT. The complete variable domain, with remaining parts taken from reference TRBV7-6 and TRBJ1-1, reads GAGVSQSPRYKVTKRGQDVALRCDPISGHVSLYWYRQALGQGPEFLTYFNYEAQQDKSGLPNDRFSAERPEGSISTLTIQRTEQRDSAMYRCASSPYREGMNTEAFFGQGTRLTVV.

This chain joins TRBV5-4 and TRBJ1-2; 8 nucleotides align to TRBD1. The germline V gene encodes CDR1 SGHNT and CDR2 YYREEE (reference sequence). The CDR3 consists of 14 residues. Trimming cost V 1 base and J 5 bases; bases outside gene matches: 4. CDR3 protein: CASSLPGQVYGYTF. The DNA for the CDR3 is TGTGCCAGCAGCTTGCCGGGACAGGTGTATGGCTACACCTTC.

The V call is TRBV6-4, the J call TRBJ2-3; the match to TRBD2 covers 13 bases. CDR1 and CDR2 (germline): MRHNA, SNTAGT. CDR3 length: 16 residues. V lost 6 bases, J lost 5 bases, and 8 bases stayed unmatched. This CDR3 is CASSLTSGRGLDTQYF. Here the CDR3 DNA reads TGTGCCAGCAGCCTTACTAGCGGGAGGGGACTAGATACGCAGTATTTT.

This sequence joins TRBV27 and TRBJ2-7, with D uncertain. The length of the CDR3 is 14 residues. V dropped 2 bases and J dropped 3 bases, with 11 bases sitting between them. From germline, CDR1 is MNHEY and CDR2 SMNVEV (reference sequence). This chain's CDR3 is CASSLGWTGYEQYF. CDR3 DNA: TGTGCCAGCAGTTTAGGCTGGACGGGCTACGAGCAGTACTTC.

V and J are TRBV7-9 and TRBJ1-1, with D unclear. The CDR3 contains 12 residues. V lost 2 bases to trimming and J lost 5 bases, with 6 bases between them. The V gene's germline CDR1 is SEHNR and CDR2 FQNEAQ (reference sequence). In DNA form, the CDR3 reads TGTGCCAGCAGCTTACTTAGAACTGAAGCTTTCTTT. The encoded protein is CASSLLRTEAFF.

V and J are TRBV7-9 and TRBJ2-6; D unresolved. The CDR3 is 16 amino acids. Trimming stripped 7 bases from V and 1 base from J, with 14 bases between. Germline loops: CDR1 SEHNR, CDR2 FQNEAQ (reference sequence). In DNA, the CDR3 is TGTGCCAGCACCCCCCCCTTCGGGTCTGGGGCCAACGTCCTGACTTTC. The encoded protein is CASTPPFGSGANVLTF.

DNA for the CDR3: TGTGCCAGCAGCGTGGGAGGGATGGATACGCAGTATTTT. Protein product: CASSVGGMDTQYF. This chain links TRBV5-6 with TRBJ2-3, with 7 bases identical to TRBD2. Germline trimming cut 4 bases from V and 6 bases from J; bases unmatched to any gene: 5. The CDR3 has 13 residues. From germline, CDR1 is SGHDT and CDR2 YYEEEE.

This chain connects TRBV7-9 to TRBJ2-7; the match to TRBD2 covers 12 bases. CDR3 length equals 15 residues. V lost 5 bases, J lost 7 bases, and 9 bases stayed unmatched. CDR1 is SEHNR and CDR2 is FQNEAQ in the germline V gene (reference sequence). The CDR3 reads CASSRRTSGMGEQYF. DNA of the CDR3: TGTGCCAGCAGCAGGAGGACTAGCGGGATGGGGGAGCAGTACTTC.

The sample holds one count of this clone. CDR3 sequence reads: CAWSVIRSGNTIYF. CDR3 nucleotides: TGTGCCTGGAGTGTAATCAGATCTGGAAACACCATATATTTT. This chain links TRBV30 with TRBJ1-3; unclear D gene. Looked up from germline, CDR1 is GTSNPN and CDR2 is SVGIG (reference sequence). The CDR3 covers 14 residues. The V and J ends lost 0 bases and 1 base respectively, with 7 bases between them.

Here the CDR3 reads CASSEGGQGYNEQFF. In nucleotides, the CDR3 is TGTGCCAGCAGTGAAGGCGGACAGGGCTACAATGAGCAGTTCTTC. The J gene is TRBJ2-1, the V gene TRBV6-1, with 8 bases fitting TRBD1. J lost 3 bases, V lost 1 base, and 2 bases had no gene match. The germline V gene encodes CDR1 MNHNS and CDR2 SASEGT. The length of the CDR3 is 15 residues.

Regarding this clone: A read error may produce the germline difference seen at one junction end. The rearrangement joins TRBV2 to TRBJ2-7, with 8 bases that match TRBD2. The length of the CDR3 is 16 residues. CDR1 and CDR2 from the germline V gene are SNHLY and FYNNEI. The DNA for the CDR3 is TGTGCCGGCAGCGGCGCCGAGAGGACTAGCTACTACGAGCAGTACTTC. The encoded protein is CAGSGAERTSYYEQYF.

J is TRBJ2-6 and V is TRBV9, with D hard to call. From germline, CDR1 is SGDLS and CDR2 YYNGEE. The CDR3 has 19 residues. Between the trimmed V and J ends, which lost 1 base and 0 bases, there was a span of 17 bases. CDR3 sequence: CASSVPAGQTSSGANVLTF. As DNA, the CDR3 is TGTGCCAGCAGCGTACCGGCCGGGCAGACGAGCTCTGGGGCCAACGTCCTGACTTTC.

V gene TRBV5-6 combines with J gene TRBJ2-3; perhaps D is TRBD1 or TRBD2 (5 bases each). V was shortened by 3 bases and J by 2 bases, with 25 bases between the two germline ends. Germline V gives CDR1 SGHDT, CDR2 YYEEEE. The CDR3 sequence is 19 residues long. The CDR3 DNA reads as TGTGCCAGCAGCTACCAGAGCACGTGGGGCGGAGGAACCACAGATACGCAGTATTTT. Amino acids: CASSYQSTWGGGTTDTQYF. Variable domain in full (rest from reference TRBV5-6 and TRBJ2-3): DAGVTQSPTHLIKTRGQQVTLRCSPKSGHDTVSWYQQALGQGPQFIFQYYEEEERQRGNFPDRFSGHQFPNYSSELNVNALLLGDSALYLCASSYQSTWGGGTTDTQYFGPGTRLTVL.

J is TRBJ2-2 and V is TRBV19; 9 nucleotides line up with TRBD1. V dropped 4 bases and J dropped 7; count of bases not matched to a gene: 16. This CDR3 is built from 18 residues. Germline V gives CDR1 LNHDA, CDR2 SQIVND (reference sequence). This CDR3 is CASSTRDREREVDGELFF. In DNA, the CDR3 is TGTGCCAGTAGTACGCGGGACAGGGAGAGAGAAGTGGACGGGGAGCTGTTTTTT.

The chain couples TRBV28 to TRBJ1-1, with TRBD1 identical over 7 bases. Germline-derived CDR1 and CDR2 are MDHEN and SYDVKM. CDR3 length: 12 amino acids. The V segment lost 6 bases and the J segment 6 bases; nucleotides outside the gene matches: 4. As DNA, the CDR3 is TGTGCCAGCAGGGACAGGAGCGCTGAAGCTTTCTTT. It codes for CASRDRSAEAFF.